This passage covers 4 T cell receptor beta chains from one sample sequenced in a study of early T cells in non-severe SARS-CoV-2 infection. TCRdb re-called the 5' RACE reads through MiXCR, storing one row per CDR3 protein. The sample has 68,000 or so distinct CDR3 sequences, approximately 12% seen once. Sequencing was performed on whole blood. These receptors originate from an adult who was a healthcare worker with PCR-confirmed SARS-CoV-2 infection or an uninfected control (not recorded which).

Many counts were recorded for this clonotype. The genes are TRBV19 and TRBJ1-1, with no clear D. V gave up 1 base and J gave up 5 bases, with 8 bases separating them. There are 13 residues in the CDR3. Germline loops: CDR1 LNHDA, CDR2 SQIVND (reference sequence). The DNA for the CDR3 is TGTGCCAGTAGTATAGTCGGTGAGACTGAAGCTTTCTTT. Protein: CASSIVGETEAFF.

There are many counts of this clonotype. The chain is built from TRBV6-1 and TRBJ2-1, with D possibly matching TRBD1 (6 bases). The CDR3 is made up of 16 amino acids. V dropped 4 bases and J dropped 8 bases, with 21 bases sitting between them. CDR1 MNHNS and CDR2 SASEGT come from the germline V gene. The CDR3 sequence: CASSGWGHPRLHEQFF. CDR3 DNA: TGTGCCAGCAGTGGATGGGGACACCCCCGTCTGCATGAGCAGTTCTTC.

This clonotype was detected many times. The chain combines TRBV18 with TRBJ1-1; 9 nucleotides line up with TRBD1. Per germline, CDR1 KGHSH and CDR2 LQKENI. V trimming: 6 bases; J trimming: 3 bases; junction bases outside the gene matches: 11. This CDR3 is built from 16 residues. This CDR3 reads CASSPPRRQGDTEAFF. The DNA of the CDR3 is TGTGCCAGCTCCCCGCCAAGAAGACAGGGGGACACTGAAGCTTTCTTT.

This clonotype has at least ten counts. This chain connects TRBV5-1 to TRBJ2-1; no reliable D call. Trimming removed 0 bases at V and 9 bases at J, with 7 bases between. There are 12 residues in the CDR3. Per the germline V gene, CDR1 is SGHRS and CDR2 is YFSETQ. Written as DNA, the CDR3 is TGCGCCAGCAGCTTGGAGGTCGGTGAGCAGTTCTTC. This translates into CASSLEVGEQFF.